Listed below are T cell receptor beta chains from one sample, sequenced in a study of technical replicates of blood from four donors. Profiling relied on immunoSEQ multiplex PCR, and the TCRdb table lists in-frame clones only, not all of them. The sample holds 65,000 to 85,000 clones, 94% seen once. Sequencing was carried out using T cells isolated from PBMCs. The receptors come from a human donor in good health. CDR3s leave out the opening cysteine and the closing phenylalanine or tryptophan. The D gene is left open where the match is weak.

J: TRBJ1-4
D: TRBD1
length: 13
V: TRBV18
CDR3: ASSPSGQGSQKLF

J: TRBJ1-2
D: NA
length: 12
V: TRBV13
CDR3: ASSLTGTNYGYT

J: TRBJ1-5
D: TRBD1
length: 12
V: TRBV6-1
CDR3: ASTARTGDQPQH

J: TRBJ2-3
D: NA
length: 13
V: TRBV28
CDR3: ASSFLRRLTDTQY

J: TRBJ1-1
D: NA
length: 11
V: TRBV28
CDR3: ASSLTGYTEAF

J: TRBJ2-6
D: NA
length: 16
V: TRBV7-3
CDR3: ASSPRYGGGAGANVLT

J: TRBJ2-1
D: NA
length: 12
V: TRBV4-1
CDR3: ASSEVYSYNEQF

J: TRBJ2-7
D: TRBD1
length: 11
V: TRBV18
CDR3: ASSPSTGNEQY

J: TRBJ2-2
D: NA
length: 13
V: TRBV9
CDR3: ASSVGGLHTGELF

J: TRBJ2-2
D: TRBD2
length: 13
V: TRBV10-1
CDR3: ASSELAGVTGELF

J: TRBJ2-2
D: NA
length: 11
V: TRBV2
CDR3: ASSGEGPGELF

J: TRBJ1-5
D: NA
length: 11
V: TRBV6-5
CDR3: ASSLRGNQPQH

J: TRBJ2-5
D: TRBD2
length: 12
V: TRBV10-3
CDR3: AIAPGRESETQY

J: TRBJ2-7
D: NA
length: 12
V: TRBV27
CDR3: ASSSGGAGYEQY

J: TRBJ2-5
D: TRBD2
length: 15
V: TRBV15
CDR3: ATSTYPGLANKETQY

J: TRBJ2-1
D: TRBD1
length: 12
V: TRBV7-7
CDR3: ASSLGTGNNEQF

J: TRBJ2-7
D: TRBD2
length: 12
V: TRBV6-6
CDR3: ASESSGGSYEQY

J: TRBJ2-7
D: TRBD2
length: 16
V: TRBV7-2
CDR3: ASSLMAGTSGSLYEQY

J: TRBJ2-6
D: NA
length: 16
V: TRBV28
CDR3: ASSFLDSPISGANVLT

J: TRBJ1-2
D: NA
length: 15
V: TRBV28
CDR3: ASSLPSYITGSYGYT

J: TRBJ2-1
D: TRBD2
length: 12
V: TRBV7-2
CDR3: ASSILAGQNEQF

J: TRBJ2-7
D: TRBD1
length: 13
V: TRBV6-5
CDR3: ASSYRGTGDYEQY

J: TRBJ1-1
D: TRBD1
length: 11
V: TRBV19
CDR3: ASSITGDTEAF

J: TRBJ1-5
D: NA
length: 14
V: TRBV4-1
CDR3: ASSQEPGLRNQPQH

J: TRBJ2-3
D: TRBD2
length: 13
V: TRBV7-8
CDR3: ASTRAGEITDTQY

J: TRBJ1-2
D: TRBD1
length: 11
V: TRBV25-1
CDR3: ASSEGTDYGYT

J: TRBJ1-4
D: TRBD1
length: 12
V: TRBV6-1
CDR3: ASAPGTGNEKLF

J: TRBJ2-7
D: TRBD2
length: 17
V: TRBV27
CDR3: ASKGPGLAGEVPPYEQY

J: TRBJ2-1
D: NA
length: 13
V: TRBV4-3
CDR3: ASSQDLTGYNEQF

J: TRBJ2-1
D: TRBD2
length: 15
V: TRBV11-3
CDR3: ASSLDSLAGHRDEQF

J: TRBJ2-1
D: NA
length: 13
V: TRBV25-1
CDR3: ASSESVASYNEQF

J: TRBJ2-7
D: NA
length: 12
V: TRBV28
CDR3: ASSGFRGAYEQY

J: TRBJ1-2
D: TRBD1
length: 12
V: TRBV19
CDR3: ASSLMDRNYGYT